The 31 T cell receptor beta chains reported below all come from one sample, sequenced in a study of neurological immune-mediated disorders. A single record per CDR3 protein comes from TCRdb applying MiXCR to the 5' RACE reads. The table has about 79,000 distinct CDR3 sequences, 14% seen once. The sequencing input was PBMCs. These receptors originate from a woman in her forties or fifties in good health.

This clonotype was seen repeatedly, ten times or more. This chain links TRBV11-3 with TRBJ2-3; the D is unclear. Germline V CDR1 and CDR2: SGHNT, YENEEA. The V end lost 1 base, the J end lost 2 bases, and 13 bases lay between the germline ends. The CDR3 sequence is 16 residues long. This CDR3 reads CASSLAVSRSTDTQYF. The CDR3 DNA reads TGTGCCAGCAGCTTAGCGGTATCTAGATCCACAGATACGCAGTATTTT.

This clonotype was counted ten times or more. The V and J genes are TRBV3-1 and TRBJ1-5, with TRBD1 matching over 7 bases. V dropped 1 base and J dropped 4; count of bases not matched to a gene: 7. This CDR3 comprises 16 residues. Per germline, CDR1 LGHDT and CDR2 YNNKEL (reference sequence). The CDR3 DNA reads TGTGCCAGCAGCCAAGGTCGACAGGGAGGGAATCAGCCCCAGCATTTT. Translating it yields CASSQGRQGGNQPQHF.

A remark on this clonotype: One end of the junction does not line up with germline, which may come from a read error. The V call is TRBV7-7, the J call TRBJ2-5, with 12 bases that match TRBD2. The CDR3 totals 16 residues. The germline V gene encodes CDR1 SSHAT and CDR2 FNYEAQ (reference sequence). The CDR3 loop reads CASSSGTSGYQETQYF. The CDR3 nucleotides are TGTGCTAGCAGCTCCGGGACTAGCGGGTACCAAGAGACCCAGTACTTC.

This clonotype was detected many times. This chain joins TRBV7-2 and TRBJ1-1; 10 positions agree with TRBD1. In germline, CDR1 is SGHTA, CDR2 FQGNSA. V gave up 1 base and J gave up 10 bases; unmatched junction bases: 6. This CDR3 comprises 14 residues. The CDR3 spells CASSLDSGTGAAFF. In DNA form, the CDR3 reads TGTGCCAGCAGCTTAGATAGTGGGACAGGGGCAGCTTTCTTT.

This clonotype was detected ten times or more. The chain's CDR3 is CASSPVVASSREQYF. DNA for the CDR3: TGCGCCAGCAGCCCAGTGGTTGCGTCCTCGAGGGAGCAGTACTTC. The chain uses TRBV10-1 and TRBJ2-7, with D hard to call. The CDR3 spans 15 residues. Germline CDR1 is WNHNN and CDR2 is SYGVQD (reference sequence). V was trimmed by 6 bases and J by 7 bases, leaving 22 bases between them.

V gene TRBV29-1 combines with J gene TRBJ2-4; 7 nucleotides align to TRBD1. Germline CDR1 is SQVTM and CDR2 is ANQGSEA. J was trimmed by 6 bases and V by 2 bases; bases with no gene match: 10. The CDR3 totals 15 residues. Here the CDR3 reads CSVESYRGDRNIQYF. CDR3 sequence (DNA): TGCAGCGTTGAATCATACAGGGGAGACAGAAACATTCAGTACTTC.

This clonotype was detected ten times or more. This chain uses TRBV5-1 with TRBJ2-7; D is tentatively TRBD1 or TRBD2 (6 bases each). The CDR3 is 14 amino acids. The V gene lost 4 bases and the J gene lost 7 bases, with 18 bases spanning the gap. The germline CDR1 and CDR2 sequences are SGHRS and YFSETQ. Here the CDR3 DNA reads TGCGCCAGCAGCGGGGGGACATCTATGCGGGAGCAGTACTTC. The encoded protein is CASSGGTSMREQYF.

This clonotype was detected many times. The chain has TRBV28 and TRBJ2-1, with 8 bases aligning to TRBD2. V lost 5 bases and J lost 5; bases outside the gene matches: 11. Germline assignment: CDR1 MDHEN and CDR2 SYDVKM. CDR3 size: 16 residues. The CDR3 sequence is CASSMGRLAFDNEQFF. The CDR3 bases are TGTGCCAGCAGTATGGGCCGACTAGCGTTCGACAATGAGCAGTTCTTC.

Concerning this clonotype itself: This may be a read error: a much more frequent sequence differs by one nucleotide. Since the CDR3 does not end with the conserved phenylalanine or tryptophan, this likely comes from a read error. This sequence joins TRBV25-1 and TRBJ2-7, with 9 bases matching TRBD2. After removal of 4 bases from V and 0 bases from J, the junction contained 4 bases not matched to a gene. This CDR3 has 15 amino acids. Per germline, CDR1 MGHDK and CDR2 SYGVNS. The CDR3 nucleotides are TGTGCCAGCAGTGCGAGAGCGGGAGGCTCCTACGAGCAGTACTTA. This sequence encodes CASSARAGGSYEQYL.

This clonotype turned up a few times. This chain uses TRBV7-9 with TRBJ2-1; perhaps TRBD1 as D (6 bases). Germline loops: CDR1 SEHNR, CDR2 FQNEAQ (reference sequence). CDR3 length equals 13 residues. Trimming cost V 11 bases and J 4 bases, with 15 bases left between them. CDR3 DNA: TGTGCCTCGAGGGACACCGAATACAATGAGCAGTTCTTC. This sequence encodes CASRDTEYNEQFF.

This clonotype was counted at least ten times. This rearrangement joins TRBV6-1 to TRBJ1-4; 7 bases match TRBD1. The germline gives CDR1 MNHNS, CDR2 SASEGT. The CDR3 sequence is 15 residues long. The trim removed 5 bases at V and 1 base at J, leaving 4 bases unmatched. The CDR3 region has the DNA TGTGCCAGCAGTCCTCGGACAGGAACTAATGAAAAACTGTTTTTT. It codes for CASSPRTGTNEKLFF.

This clonotype was detected ten times or more. The chain recombines TRBV6-5 with TRBJ2-1, with TRBD1 identical over 8 bases. The CDR3 is 16 amino acids. J lost 1 base, V lost 4 bases, and 6 bases had no gene match. Germline-derived CDR1 and CDR2 are MNHEY and SVGAGI. In DNA form, the CDR3 reads TGTGCCAGCAGTTCGACCGGGACAGGTTCCTACAATGAGCAGTTCTTC. Encoded protein: CASSSTGTGSYNEQFF.

This clonotype showed up many times. This sequence joins TRBV12-3 or TRBV12-4 and TRBJ2-1; 11 bases line up with TRBD2. Trimming removed 3 bases from V and 9 bases from J; junction bases left unmatched: 7. CDR3 length equals 15 residues. In DNA, the CDR3 is TGTGCCAGCAGTTTTAGACTAGCGGGAACAACTGAGCAGTTCTTC. This gives the protein CASSFRLAGTTEQFF.

This clonotype was recorded at least ten times. This chain links TRBV6-5 with TRBJ1-2; D not certain. In germline, CDR1 is MNHEY, CDR2 SVGAGI. Trimming removed 6 bases from V and 4 bases from J, with 15 bases in between. The CDR3 has 14 amino acids. The CDR3 region is CASSQHAAGYGYTF. CDR3 DNA sequence: TGTGCCAGCAGCCAGCACGCCGCGGGCTATGGCTACACCTTC.

This clonotype has ten or more counts. The CDR3 DNA is TGTGCCAGCAGAGATCGGGGCGTCTATGGCTACACCTTC. This gives the protein CASRDRGVYGYTF. The chain has TRBV19 and TRBJ1-2, with a possible D match to TRBD1 (5 bases). Germline values: CDR1 LNHDA, CDR2 SQIVND (reference sequence). V was trimmed by 9 bases and J by 4 bases, leaving 15 bases between them. The CDR3 contains 13 residues.

In this sample, this clonotype turned up many times. The CDR3 nucleotides are TGCGCCAGCAGCTTGGGTCTGGTGGTCTACGAGCAGTACTTC. This codes for CASSLGLVVYEQYF. The chain uses TRBV5-1 and TRBJ2-7; D not certain. The V end lost 0 bases, the J end lost 3 bases, and 10 bases lay between the germline ends. The CDR3 totals 14 residues. The germline gives CDR1 SGHRS, CDR2 YFSETQ.

This clonotype was counted at least ten times. The J gene is TRBJ2-7, the V gene TRBV12-3 or TRBV12-4; 10 positions match TRBD1. This CDR3 is built from 17 residues. The J segment lost 2 bases and the V segment lost 5 bases, leaving 12 bases of the junction unmatched. The CDR3 here is CASSAAPGQGFPYEQYF. The CDR3 DNA reads as TGTGCCAGCAGTGCGGCCCCGGGACAGGGGTTTCCCTACGAGCAGTACTTC.

Many counts were recorded for this clonotype. This chain uses TRBV12-3 or TRBV12-4 with TRBJ1-5, with 11 positions matching TRBD1. This CDR3 has 15 residues. Trimming at V came to 3 bases and at J to 7 bases, leaving 5 bases not matched to a gene. CDR3 nucleotides: TGTGCCAGCAGTTTCGGGACAGGGGGAGGACAGCCCCAGCATTTT. Its protein is CASSFGTGGGQPQHF.

Ten or more counts support this clonotype. For the CDR3, the DNA is TGCGCCAGCAGCTTGTTGGCGCAGAACACTGAAGCTTTCTTT. It yields the protein CASSLLAQNTEAFF. This chain joins TRBV5-1 and TRBJ1-1, with D unresolved. Germline V gene lookup returns CDR1 SGHRS and CDR2 YFSETQ. V shed 1 base and J shed 1 base, with 8 bases lying between them. The CDR3 runs 14 residues.

This clonotype was seen repeatedly, ten times or more. This chain joins TRBV5-6 and TRBJ2-7, with a possible D match to TRBD1 (5 bases). Germline lookup yields CDR1 SGHDT and CDR2 YYEEEE. The CDR3 contains 12 residues. Trimming removed 5 bases from V and 3 bases from J, with 9 bases in between. CDR3 residues: CASRRTSYEQYF. CDR3 in DNA: TGTGCCAGCAGGAGGACAAGCTACGAGCAGTACTTC.

This clonotype was counted ten times or more. The rearrangement links TRBV12-3 or TRBV12-4 to TRBJ2-2, with 9 bases matching TRBD2. The CDR3 has 16 amino acids. V lost 3 bases and J lost 8; bases outside the gene matches: 10. The CDR3 nucleotides are TGTGCCAGCAGTTTTGGGTTAGCGGGAGCAACGGGGGAGCTGTTTTTT. This codes for CASSFGLAGATGELFF.

This clonotype appeared many times. The rearrangement links TRBV5-1 to TRBJ1-4; 7 nucleotides match TRBD1. The J segment lost 8 bases and the V segment lost 4 bases, leaving 8 bases of the junction unmatched. The CDR3 runs to 14 residues. In germline, CDR1 is SGHRS, CDR2 YFSETQ. CDR3 in DNA: TGCGCCAGCAGCCCGCGACAGGGATTCGAAAAACTGTTTTTT. Amino acids: CASSPRQGFEKLFF.

This clonotype was seen only a few times. V and J are TRBV6-5 and TRBJ1-1, with D perhaps matching TRBD1 (5 bases). This CDR3 is built from 11 residues. V was trimmed by 2 bases and J by 10 bases, leaving 8 bases between them. Germline lookup yields CDR1 MNHEY and CDR2 SVGAGI. This chain's CDR3 is CASSYRGGAFF. CDR3 DNA: TGTGCCAGCAGTTACCGGGGGGGAGCTTTCTTT.

The sample holds many counts of this clonotype. The chain uses TRBV11-2 and TRBJ2-5; 8 nucleotides line up with TRBD2. CDR1 is SGHAT and CDR2 is FQNNGV in the germline V gene. The CDR3 consists of 15 residues. The J segment lost 3 bases and the V segment lost 3 bases, leaving 6 bases of the junction unmatched. The CDR3 loop reads CASSFTSAGEETQYF. CDR3 bases: TGTGCCAGCAGCTTTACTTCAGCGGGGGAAGAGACCCAGTACTTC.

This sequence joins TRBV3-1 and TRBJ1-1; TRBD1 matches at 7 bases. Germline CDR1 and CDR2: LGHDT and YNNKEL (reference sequence). V dropped 5 bases and J dropped 5; count of bases not matched to a gene: 14. This CDR3 has 16 residues. Here the CDR3 DNA reads TGTGCCAGCAGCTCAATCCGGCTAGTACAGGGGACTGAAGCTTTCTTT. This codes for CASSSIRLVQGTEAFF.

This clonotype occurred many times. This chain joins TRBV7-8 and TRBJ2-1; D possibly corresponds to TRBD1 (5 bases). This CDR3 is built from 16 residues. Germline V gene data show CDR1 as SGHVS and CDR2 as FQNEAQ. V lost 8 bases, J lost 0 bases, and 17 bases lay in between. The CDR3 here is CASQKGESSSYNEQFF. The CDR3 DNA reads as TGTGCCAGCCAAAAAGGGGAATCGAGCTCCTACAATGAGCAGTTCTTC.

This clonotype has a count of ten or more. The chain is built from TRBV5-6 and TRBJ1-2; TRBD1 might be the D (5 bases). Germline assignment: CDR1 SGHDT and CDR2 YYEEEE. V lost 4 bases, J lost 2 bases, and 15 bases lay in between. The CDR3 covers 15 residues. The DNA for the CDR3 is TGTGCCAGCAGCGCCCGGGGGAGGGGCAACTATGGCTACACCTTC. Translation: CASSARGRGNYGYTF. Combining the CDR3 with reference TRBV5-6 and TRBJ1-2 gives the whole variable domain DAGVTQSPTHLIKTRGQQVTLRCSPKSGHDTVSWYQQALGQGPQFIFQYYEEEERQRGNFPDRFSGHQFPNYSSELNVNALLLGDSALYLCASSARGRGNYGYTFGSGTRLTVV.

In its sample, this clonotype was seen many times. The chain employs TRBV5-1 and TRBJ1-2; D gene ambiguous. Germline V gene data show CDR1 as SGHRS and CDR2 as YFSETQ. Trimming cost V 5 bases and J 0 bases, with 11 bases left between them. The CDR3 consists of 14 residues. In DNA, the CDR3 is TGCGCCAGCAGAAGAGGCGAATCTAACTATGGCTACACCTTC. Protein: CASRRGESNYGYTF.

This clonotype was seen ten or more times. V usage is TRBV20-1 and J usage is TRBJ2-1, with D perhaps TRBD2 (5 bases). The germline CDR1 and CDR2 sequences are DFQATT and SNEGSKA (reference sequence). The CDR3 extends over 13 amino acids. The CDR3, as DNA: TGCTCGCAATTGGCTAGCCTGAACAATGAGCAGTTCTTC. It yields the protein CSQLASLNNEQFF.

This clonotype was counted many times. The chain combines TRBV7-8 with TRBJ1-5; no reliable D call. Trimming removed 1 base from V and 2 bases from J, with 15 bases in between. CDR3 size: 17 residues. From germline, CDR1 is SGHVS and CDR2 FQNEAQ. This CDR3 reads CASSLGGSRWGNQPQHF. Written as DNA, the CDR3 is TGTGCCAGCAGCTTAGGCGGTTCAAGGTGGGGCAATCAGCCCCAGCATTTT.

Many counts were recorded for this clonotype. The chain links TRBV10-1 to TRBJ2-1, with 10 bases aligning to TRBD2. V shed 0 bases and J 1 base; nucleotides not matched to a gene: 0. Germline V gene lookup returns CDR1 WNHNN and CDR2 SYGVQD (reference sequence). This CDR3 contains 16 residues. The CDR3 protein is CASSESAGGSYNEQFF. CDR3 nucleotides: TGCGCCAGCAGTGAGTCAGCGGGAGGGTCCTACAATGAGCAGTTCTTC.